The clone carrying this T cell receptor beta chain was seen more than once but under ten times. Its antigen is undetermined. The data were obtained in a study of CD8+CD57+ T cells in acquired aplastic anemia. On the study more broadly: Sorted CD4+ and CD8+ cells gave an average of approximately 3.4 ug of DNA.

Investigators profiled TCR beta VDJ and CDR3 from genomic DNA template. Using its own MiXCR run on the reads, TCRdb lists one record per CDR3 protein. This table has about 180,000 distinct CDR3 sequences, less than 60% appearing once. Overall study results and limits: CD8+ Simpson's diversity in patients was not significantly different from that in controls.

Those patients picked for sequencing had displayed CD8+CD57+ cell expansion on flow cytometry. All patients were therapy-naive when blood was sampled. The TCR was taken from a human donor with aplastic anemia. Sequenced sample: sorted CD4+, CD8+, or CD8+CD57+ T cells (not recorded which) from PBMCs.

CDR3 nucleotides: TGCAGCGTTGGGCCAACCCTGCAAGGCTACACCTTC. This gives the protein CSVGPTLQGYTF. The chain couples TRBV29-1 to TRBJ1-2; no definite D call. This CDR3 has 12 residues. V was trimmed by 4 bases and J by 8 bases, leaving 14 bases between them. In germline, CDR1 is SQVTM, CDR2 ANQGSEA.